Following are 27 T cell receptor beta chains from one sample sequenced in a study of T-cell reconstitution after alpha-beta-depleted transplantation in children. Unique molecular identifiers were incorporated into the prepared TCRbeta library. TCRdb re-analysed the PCR reads in MiXCR, keeping a single row per CDR3 protein. This table has about 360,000 distinct CDR3 sequences, about an eighth appearing once. The specimen was PBMCs, collected from the stem cell graft. All receptors derive from a human donor who donated a stem cell graft to a child with Fanconi anemia.

This clonotype was seen a handful of times. The chain carries TRBV5-1 and TRBJ1-1; D is perhaps TRBD1 (6 bases). Looked up from germline, CDR1 is SGHRS and CDR2 is YFSETQ. Trimming left V 0 bases short and J 1 base short, with 10 bases between. CDR3 length: 15 amino acids. CDR3: CASSLDRVGNTEAFF. In DNA form, the CDR3 reads TGCGCCAGCAGCTTGGACAGGGTTGGGAACACTGAAGCTTTCTTT.

This clonotype was seen a handful of times. The chain employs TRBV5-1 and TRBJ2-1, with D perhaps TRBD1 (6 bases). The CDR3 sequence is 13 residues long. Germline-derived CDR1 and CDR2 are SGHRS and YFSETQ. With 0 bases removed from V and 9 bases from J, the gap between germline ends came to 10 bases. In DNA form, the CDR3 reads TGCGCCAGCAGCTTGGGACAGGCAGGTGAGCAGTTCTTC. Residues: CASSLGQAGEQFF.

The chain uses TRBV7-2 and TRBJ2-7, with D perhaps given as TRBD1 or TRBD2 (6 bases each). This CDR3 is built from 17 residues. Germline V CDR1 and CDR2: SGHTA, FQGNSA. Trimming cost V 5 bases and J 1 base, with 21 bases left between them. The CDR3 region is CASSVRGATGASYEQYF. CDR3 coding DNA: TGTGCCAGCAGCGTTAGGGGGGCAACGGGGGCATCCTACGAGCAGTACTTC. Based on the CDR3 plus reference TRBV7-2 and TRBJ2-7, the full variable domain is GAGVSQSPSNKVTEKGKDVELRCDPISGHTALYWYRQSLGQGLEFLIYFQGNSAPDKSGLPSDRFSAERTGGSVSTLTIQRTQQEDSAVYLCASSVRGATGASYEQYFGPGTRLTVT.

The CDR3 is CSASLLTALNYGYTF. CDR3 in DNA: TGCAGTGCTAGTCTATTGACAGCCCTAAACTATGGCTACACCTTC. This chain connects TRBV20-1 to TRBJ1-2; D is possibly TRBD1 (5 bases). V dropped 3 bases and J dropped 2 bases, with 16 bases sitting between them. CDR3 length: 15 residues. CDR1 and CDR2 from the germline V gene are DFQATT and SNEGSKA (reference sequence).

This clonotype was seen a handful of times. This chain links TRBV24-1 with TRBJ1-1; D might be TRBD1 (6 bases). Looked up from germline, CDR1 is KGHDR and CDR2 is SFDVKD. Trimming pared 6 bases from V and 9 bases from J, leaving 13 bases between. The CDR3 runs 12 residues. The CDR3 sequence: CATSREQGKAFF. The CDR3 DNA follows: TGTGCCACCAGTCGGGAACAGGGAAAAGCTTTCTTT.

CDR3 amino acids: CASSQAPVPTDTQYF. The CDR3 nucleotides read TGTGCCAGCAGCCAAGCCCCAGTTCCCACAGATACGCAGTATTTT. V is TRBV3-1 and J is TRBJ2-3, with D hard to call. Germline V gene lookup returns CDR1 LGHDT and CDR2 YNNKEL (reference sequence). CDR3 size: 15 residues. Trimming removed 1 base from V and 2 bases from J, with 10 bases in between.

This clonotype was detected ten times or more. The genes are TRBV7-2 and TRBJ1-6, with TRBD1 identical over 10 bases. Trimming at V came to 6 bases and at J to 9 bases, leaving 8 bases not matched to a gene. This CDR3 region has 15 residues. The germline V gene has CDR1 SGHTA and CDR2 FQGNSA. In DNA, the CDR3 is TGTGCCAGCAGTTTAAAGGGACAGGGGATTTCACCCCTCCACTTT. Amino acid sequence: CASSLKGQGISPLHF.

This clonotype came up many times. The gene calls are TRBV6-5 and TRBJ2-5; D ambiguous. The CDR3 has 11 residues. Germline assignment: CDR1 MNHEY and CDR2 SVGAGI. V lost 7 bases and J lost 5, with 8 bases in between. The CDR3 nucleotides are TGTGCCAGCACCCAAAGGGAGACCCAGTACTTC. Translated, it gives CASTQRETQYF.

CDR3 amino acids: CASSALGVGSNTGELFF. The CDR3 DNA is TGCGCCAGCAGCGCTTTAGGAGTGGGCTCAAACACCGGGGAGCTGTTTTTT. The rearrangement uses TRBV10-1 and TRBJ2-2; D gene ambiguous. This CDR3 region has 17 residues. The germline CDR1 and CDR2 sequences are WNHNN and SYGVQD (reference sequence). The ends were cut back, 6 bases at V and 2 bases at J, with 19 bases in the middle.

The rearrangement joins TRBV7-9 to TRBJ1-3; D not certain. CDR1 and CDR2 (germline): SEHNR, FQNEAQ (reference sequence). The CDR3 has 14 residues. V lost 8 bases and J 0 bases, leaving 11 bases between the germline ends. The DNA for the CDR3 is TGTGCCAGCTCATGGGGTCGCTCTGGAAACACCATATATTTT. Encoded protein: CASSWGRSGNTIYF. Combining the CDR3 with reference TRBV7-9 and TRBJ1-3 gives the whole variable domain DTGVSQNPRHKITKRGQNVTFRCDPISEHNRLYWYRQTLGQGPEFLTYFQNEAQLEKSRLLSDRFSAERPKGSFSTLEIQRTEQGDSAMYLCASSWGRSGNTIYFGEGSWLTVV.

This sequence joins TRBV7-2 and TRBJ2-2; TRBD1 aligns across 9 bases. This CDR3 spans 16 amino acids. J was trimmed by 0 bases and V by 4 bases; bases with no gene match: 3. Germline CDR1 SGHTA, CDR2 FQGNSA. The CDR3 is CASSSRQGANTGELFF. The CDR3 DNA sequence: TGTGCCAGCAGCTCCCGACAGGGGGCGAACACCGGGGAGCTGTTTTTT.

The V and J genes are TRBV4-1 and TRBJ2-1; D is uncertain. The CDR3 contains 12 residues. Germline V gene data show CDR1 as MGHRA and CDR2 as YSYEKL. V lost 0 bases and J lost 8, with 5 bases in between. The CDR3 coding sequence is TGCGCCAGCAGCCAAGATGGCGATGAGCAGTTCTTC. It translates to CASSQDGDEQFF.

The table lists this clonotype with a few counts. V and J are TRBV6-1 and TRBJ2-7; tentatively, D is TRBD1 (6 bases). CDR1 MNHNS and CDR2 SASEGT come from the germline V gene. V lost 7 bases and J lost 3, with 19 bases in between. The CDR3 is 15 residues long. This CDR3 reads CASIKAGTRFYEQYF. The DNA for the CDR3 is TGTGCCAGCATCAAAGCCGGGACAAGATTCTACGAGCAGTACTTC.

This clonotype was detected ten times or more. The CDR3 DNA reads as TGCAGCGTTGGGGCTCACAACACCGGGGAGCTGTTTTTT. Translating gives CSVGAHNTGELFF. The chain carries TRBV29-1 and TRBJ2-2; D gene ambiguous. The length of the CDR3 is 13 residues. V lost 4 bases and J lost 2, with 8 bases in between. The V gene's germline CDR1 is SQVTM and CDR2 ANQGSEA.

V and J are TRBV29-1 and TRBJ2-7, with 7 bases identical to TRBD2. Trimming took 4 bases from V and 4 from J; bases not matched to a gene: 10. Germline loops: CDR1 SQVTM, CDR2 ANQGSEA. The CDR3 covers 14 residues. CDR3 loop: CSVVMTRGGYEQYF. CDR3 nucleotide sequence: TGCAGCGTTGTAATGACTAGGGGAGGGTACGAGCAGTACTTC.

This chain links TRBV29-1 with TRBJ2-7, with 7 bases fitting TRBD2. CDR3 length: 16 residues. V dropped 1 base and J dropped 0; count of bases not matched to a gene: 9. Germline CDR1 reads SQVTM; CDR2 reads ANQGSEA. CDR3 nucleotides: TGCAGCGTTGAAGGGAGTTGGGGGACTAACTCCTACGAGCAGTACTTC. Residues: CSVEGSWGTNSYEQYF.

There are a few counts of this clonotype. The chain combines TRBV7-2 with TRBJ1-5; D gene uncertain. Trimming took off 1 base at V and 4 bases at J, with 5 bases between the two ends. This CDR3 region has 13 residues. CDR1 is SGHTA and CDR2 is FQGNSA in the germline V gene. CDR3: CASSLEWNQPQHF. The DNA for the CDR3 is TGTGCCAGCAGCTTAGAGTGGAATCAGCCCCAGCATTTT.

The CDR3 sequence: CASSEEGARGKTEAFF. CDR3 nucleotide sequence: TGTGCCAGCAGTGAAGAGGGGGCGCGAGGGAAGACTGAAGCTTTCTTT. This rearrangement joins TRBV2 to TRBJ1-1, with TRBD1 matching over 7 bases. Germline V gene data show CDR1 as SNHLY and CDR2 as FYNNEI. This CDR3 has 16 residues. J was trimmed by 5 bases and V by 1 base; bases with no gene match: 10. Filled out from reference TRBV2 and TRBJ1-1, the complete variable domain reads EPEVTQTPSHQVTQMGQEVILRCVPISNHLYFYWYRQILGQKVEFLVSFYNNEISEKSEIFDDQFSVERPDGSNFTLKIRSTKLEDSAMYFCASSEEGARGKTEAFFGQGTRLTVV.

The rearrangement uses TRBV29-1 and TRBJ1-1; D is possibly TRBD1 (6 bases). From germline, CDR1 is SQVTM and CDR2 ANQGSEA. The CDR3 has 15 residues. The ends were cut back, 6 bases at V and 3 bases at J, with 20 bases in the middle. DNA for the CDR3: TGCAGCGTCGAGGGGGTGGGGGGCTGGGACACTGAAGCTTTCTTT. This translates into CSVEGVGGWDTEAFF.

This clonotype was detected only a few times. The chain links TRBV5-1 to TRBJ2-5; the D gene is possibly TRBD2 (5 bases). CDR3 length: 14 residues. The germline V gene has CDR1 SGHRS and CDR2 YFSETQ. Trimming stripped 4 bases from V and 1 base from J, with 11 bases between. The CDR3 region has the DNA TGCGCCAGCAGCCGAGCGGTAGCCCAAGAGACCCAGTACTTC. Protein product: CASSRAVAQETQYF.

This clonotype was recorded a few times. This sequence joins TRBV29-1 and TRBJ2-7; TRBD2 agrees at 10 bases. CDR3 length: 12 residues. After removal of 6 bases from V and 3 bases from J, the junction contained 2 bases not matched to a gene. Germline V gives CDR1 SQVTM, CDR2 ANQGSEA. This CDR3 is CSVVAGGYEQYF. The CDR3 DNA reads as TGCAGCGTGGTAGCGGGAGGCTACGAGCAGTACTTC.

This chain joins TRBV6-5 and TRBJ1-3; 9 bases are a match to TRBD1. This CDR3 spans 15 amino acids. CDR1 is MNHEY, CDR2 SVGAGI, per germline. V lost 4 bases and J lost 7; bases outside the gene matches: 8. The CDR3 sequence: CASSSTGGIGNTIYF. The CDR3 DNA reads as TGTGCCAGCAGTTCGACAGGGGGGATCGGGAACACCATATATTTT.

This clonotype was observed a few times. The V call is TRBV29-1, the J call TRBJ1-1, with D hard to call. The CDR3 consists of 15 residues. Germline assignment: CDR1 SQVTM and CDR2 ANQGSEA. V shed 4 bases and J shed 2 bases, with 17 bases lying between them. CDR3: CSVGPKIRINTEAFF. The CDR3 DNA sequence: TGCAGCGTTGGACCGAAAATAAGAATTAACACTGAAGCTTTCTTT. The whole variable domain, remainder taken from reference TRBV29-1 and TRBJ1-1, is SAVISQKPSRDICQRGTSLTIQCQVDSQVTMMFWYRQQPGQSLTLIATANQGSEATYESGFVIDKFPISRPNLTFSTLTVSNMSPEDSSIYLCSVGPKIRINTEAFFGQGTRLTVV.

The rearrangement links TRBV7-9 to TRBJ2-6; no reliable D call. CDR1 and CDR2 from the germline V gene are SEHNR and FQNEAQ (reference sequence). The germline V and J ends were trimmed by 5 bases and 0 bases, with 8 bases remaining between them. The CDR3 runs to 15 residues. The CDR3 DNA reads TGTGCCAGCAGCCACGGCCCCTCTGGGGCCAACGTCCTGACTTTC. Protein product: CASSHGPSGANVLTF.

The rearrangement joins TRBV5-4 to TRBJ1-5, with TRBD1 as a possible D gene (6 bases). Germline-derived CDR1 and CDR2 are SGHNT and YYREEE (reference sequence). CDR3 length equals 15 residues. With 0 bases removed from V and 3 bases from J, the gap between germline ends came to 10 bases. CDR3 in DNA: TGTGCCAGCAGCTTGGGAGGACAGCTCAATCAGCCCCAGCATTTT. It codes for CASSLGGQLNQPQHF.

In its sample, this clonotype was seen a few times. This chain connects TRBV7-3 to TRBJ2-1; 8 bases fit TRBD2. The germline gives CDR1 SGHTA, CDR2 FQGTGA. This CDR3 comprises 15 residues. The junction had 13 bases not matched to a gene; V was cut back by 5 bases and J by 10 bases. The CDR3 DNA follows: TGTGCCAGCAGCCCCTCGGGGGGGGCCACCCCGGAGCAGTTCTTC. Translating gives CASSPSGGATPEQFF.

The table lists this clonotype with many counts. CDR3 DNA sequence: TGTGCCAGCAGCCCTACTAACAGGGTTCCTTATGGCTACACCTTC. This codes for CASSPTNRVPYGYTF. The chain has TRBV12-3 or TRBV12-4 and TRBJ1-2; D might be TRBD1 (6 bases). The CDR3 spans 15 residues. The germline V and J ends were trimmed by 6 bases and 5 bases, with 19 bases remaining between them.